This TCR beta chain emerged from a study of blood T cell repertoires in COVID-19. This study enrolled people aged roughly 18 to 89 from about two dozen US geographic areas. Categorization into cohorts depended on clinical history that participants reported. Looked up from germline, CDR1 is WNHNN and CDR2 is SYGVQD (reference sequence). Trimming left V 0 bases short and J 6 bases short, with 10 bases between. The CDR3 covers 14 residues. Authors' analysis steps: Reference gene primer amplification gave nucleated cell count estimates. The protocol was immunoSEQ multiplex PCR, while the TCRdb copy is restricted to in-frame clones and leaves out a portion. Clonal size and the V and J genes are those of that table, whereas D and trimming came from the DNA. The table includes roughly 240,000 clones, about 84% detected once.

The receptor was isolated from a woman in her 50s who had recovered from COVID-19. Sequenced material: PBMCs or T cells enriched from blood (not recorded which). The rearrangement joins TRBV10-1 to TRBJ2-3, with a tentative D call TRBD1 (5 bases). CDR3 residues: CASSESSGSDTQYF. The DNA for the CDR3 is TGCGCCAGCAGTGAGTCGTCAGGGTCGGATACGCAGTATTTT.